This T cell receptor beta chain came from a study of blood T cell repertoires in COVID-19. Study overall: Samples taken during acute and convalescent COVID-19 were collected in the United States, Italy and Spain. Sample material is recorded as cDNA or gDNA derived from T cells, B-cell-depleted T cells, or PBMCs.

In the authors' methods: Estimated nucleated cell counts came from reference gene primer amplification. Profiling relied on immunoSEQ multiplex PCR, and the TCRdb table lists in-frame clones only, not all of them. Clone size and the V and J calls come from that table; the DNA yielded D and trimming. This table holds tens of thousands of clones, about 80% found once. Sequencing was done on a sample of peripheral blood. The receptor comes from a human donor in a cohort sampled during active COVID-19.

CDR3 protein: CSATDSYGYTF. CDR3 coding DNA: TGCAGTGCTACAGACAGTTATGGCTACACCTTC. The chain uses TRBV20-1 and TRBJ1-2; possibly TRBD1 for D (5 bases). From germline, CDR1 is DFQATT and CDR2 SNEGSKA (reference sequence). Trimming removed 4 bases at V and 5 bases at J, with 8 bases between. This CDR3 region has 11 residues.